Given below is one T cell receptor beta chain in context. It was with random hexamers that 0.5 to 1 ug RNA was reverse transcribed. A single record per CDR3 protein comes from TCRdb applying MiXCR to the immunoSEQ multiplex PCR reads. The data contain under 90,000 distinct CDR3 sequences, approximately 94% of them singletons. V was cut by 6 bases and J by 2 bases, with 13 bases left in between. CDR3 length equals 13 residues. The germline V gene has CDR1 DFQATT and CDR2 SNEGSKA (reference sequence). This sample stems from a study of CD8 T cells in Susac syndrome. The sequenced sample consisted of CD4+ T cells from PBMCs. The J gene is TRBJ1-2, the V gene TRBV20-1, with D maybe TRBD1 (6 bases). This clonotype originated in a human donor with Susac syndrome. Here the CDR3 reads CSASQGNNYGYTF. CDR3 nucleotides: TGCAGTGCCAGTCAGGGGAACAACTATGGCTACACCTTC.